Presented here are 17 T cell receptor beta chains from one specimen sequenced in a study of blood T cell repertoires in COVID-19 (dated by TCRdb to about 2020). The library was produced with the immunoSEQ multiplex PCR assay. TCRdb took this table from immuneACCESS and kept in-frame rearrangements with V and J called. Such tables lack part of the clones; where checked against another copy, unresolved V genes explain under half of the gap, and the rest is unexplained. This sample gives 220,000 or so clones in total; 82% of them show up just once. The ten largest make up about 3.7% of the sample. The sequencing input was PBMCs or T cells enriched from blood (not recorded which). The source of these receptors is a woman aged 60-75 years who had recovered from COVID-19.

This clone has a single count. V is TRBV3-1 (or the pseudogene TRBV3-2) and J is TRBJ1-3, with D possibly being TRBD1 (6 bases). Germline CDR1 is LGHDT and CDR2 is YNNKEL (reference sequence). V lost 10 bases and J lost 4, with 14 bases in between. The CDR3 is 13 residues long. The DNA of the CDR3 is TGTGCCACTGGGGGGGGCCTGGGAAACACCATATATTTT. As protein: CATGGGLGNTIYF.

As DNA, the CDR3 is TGTGCCAGCAGTCCCGTTGGTAGCGCGAATGAGCAGTTCTTC. Translation: CASSPVGSANEQFF. The gene calls are TRBV27 and TRBJ2-1, with D perhaps matching TRBD2 (5 bases). Germline V gene data show CDR1 as MNHEY and CDR2 as SMNVEV (reference sequence). Trimming removed 5 bases at V and 7 bases at J, with 15 bases between. The CDR3 length is 14 residues.

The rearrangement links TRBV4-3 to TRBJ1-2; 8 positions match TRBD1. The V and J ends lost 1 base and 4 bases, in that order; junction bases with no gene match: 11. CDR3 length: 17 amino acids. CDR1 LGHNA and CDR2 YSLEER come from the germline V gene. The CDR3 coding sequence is TGCGCCAGCAGCCAAGCCCAGGGGGCGGACTCCATCTATGGCTACACCTTC. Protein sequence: CASSQAQGADSIYGYTF.

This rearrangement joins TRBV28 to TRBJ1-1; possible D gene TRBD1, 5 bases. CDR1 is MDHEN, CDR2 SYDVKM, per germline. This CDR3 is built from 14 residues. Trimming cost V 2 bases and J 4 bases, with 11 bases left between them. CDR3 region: CASSLTQERTEAFF. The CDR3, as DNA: TGTGCCAGCAGTTTAACACAGGAGCGCACTGAAGCTTTCTTT.

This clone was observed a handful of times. The CDR3 nucleotides are TGTGCCAGCAGCTTTAGCGGGGGGGCCTACGAGCAGTACTTC. The encoded protein is CASSFSGGAYEQYF. The V call is TRBV7-2, the J call TRBJ2-7; 11 bases line up with TRBD2. The V gene's germline CDR1 is SGHTA and CDR2 FQGNSA. The V gene end was trimmed by 3 bases and the J gene end by 2 bases; junction bases not matched to a gene: 0. The CDR3 sequence is 14 residues long.

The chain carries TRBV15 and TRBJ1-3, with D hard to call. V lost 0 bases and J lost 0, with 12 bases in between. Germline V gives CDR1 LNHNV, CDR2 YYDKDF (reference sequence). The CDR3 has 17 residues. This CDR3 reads CATSRDEIPYSGNTIYF. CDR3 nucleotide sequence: TGTGCCACCAGCAGAGATGAAATTCCCTACTCTGGAAACACCATATATTTT.

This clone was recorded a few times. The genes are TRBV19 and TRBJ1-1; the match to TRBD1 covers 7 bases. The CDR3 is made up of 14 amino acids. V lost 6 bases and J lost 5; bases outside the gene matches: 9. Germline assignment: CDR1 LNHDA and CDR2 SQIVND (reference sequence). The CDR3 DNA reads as TGTGCCAGTAGCGCCGGGACAGCGATGACTGAAGCTTTCTTT. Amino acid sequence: CASSAGTAMTEAFF.

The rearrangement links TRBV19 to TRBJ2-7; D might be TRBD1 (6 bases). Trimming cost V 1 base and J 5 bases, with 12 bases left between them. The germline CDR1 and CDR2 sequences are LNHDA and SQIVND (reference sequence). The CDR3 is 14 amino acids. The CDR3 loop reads CASSIGWQGNEQYF. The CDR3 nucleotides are TGTGCCAGTAGTATAGGGTGGCAGGGGAACGAGCAGTACTTC.

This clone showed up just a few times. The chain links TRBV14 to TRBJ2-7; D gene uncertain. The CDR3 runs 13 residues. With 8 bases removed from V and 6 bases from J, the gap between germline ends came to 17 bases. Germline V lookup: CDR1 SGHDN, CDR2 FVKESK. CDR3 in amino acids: CASGLLGESEQYF. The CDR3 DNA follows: TGTGCCAGCGGTCTACTGGGCGAAAGCGAGCAGTACTTC.

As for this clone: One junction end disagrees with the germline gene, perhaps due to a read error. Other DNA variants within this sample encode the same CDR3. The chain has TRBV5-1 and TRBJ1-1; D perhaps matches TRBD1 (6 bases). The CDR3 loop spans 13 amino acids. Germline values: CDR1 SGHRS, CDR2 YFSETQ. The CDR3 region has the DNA TGCGCCAGCAGTTTGGACAGGAACACTGAAGCTTTCTTT. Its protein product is CASSLDRNTEAFF.

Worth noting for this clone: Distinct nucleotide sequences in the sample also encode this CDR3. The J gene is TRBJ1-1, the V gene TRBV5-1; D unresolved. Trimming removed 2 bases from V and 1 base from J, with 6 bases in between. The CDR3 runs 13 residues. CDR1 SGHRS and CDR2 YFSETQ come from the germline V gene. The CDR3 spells CASSFTANTEAFF. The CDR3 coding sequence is TGCGCCAGCAGCTTTACAGCGAACACTGAAGCTTTCTTT.

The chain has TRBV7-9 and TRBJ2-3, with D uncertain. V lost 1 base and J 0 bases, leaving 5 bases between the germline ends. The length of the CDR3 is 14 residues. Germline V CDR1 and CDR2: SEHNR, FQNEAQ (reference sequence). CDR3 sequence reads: CASSLDWSTDTQYF. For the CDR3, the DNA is TGTGCCAGCAGCTTAGACTGGAGCACAGATACGCAGTATTTT.

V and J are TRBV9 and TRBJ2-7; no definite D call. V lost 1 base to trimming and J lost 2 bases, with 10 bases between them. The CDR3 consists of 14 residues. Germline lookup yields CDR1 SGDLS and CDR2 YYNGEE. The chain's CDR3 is CASSVRFETYEQYF. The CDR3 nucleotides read TGTGCCAGCAGCGTACGATTCGAGACCTACGAGCAGTACTTC.

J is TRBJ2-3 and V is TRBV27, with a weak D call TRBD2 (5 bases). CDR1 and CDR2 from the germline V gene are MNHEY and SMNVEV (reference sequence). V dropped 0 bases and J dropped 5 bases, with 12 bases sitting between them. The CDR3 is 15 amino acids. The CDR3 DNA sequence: TGTGCCAGCAGTTTATCTGGACTTGAAGGAGATACGCAGTATTTT. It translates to CASSLSGLEGDTQYF.

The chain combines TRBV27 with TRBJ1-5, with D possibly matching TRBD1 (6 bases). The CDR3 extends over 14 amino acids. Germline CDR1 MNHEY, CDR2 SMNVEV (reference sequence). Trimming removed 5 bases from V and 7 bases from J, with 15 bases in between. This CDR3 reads CASSQDSWEQPQHF. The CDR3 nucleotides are TGTGCCAGCAGTCAGGACAGCTGGGAACAGCCCCAGCATTTT.

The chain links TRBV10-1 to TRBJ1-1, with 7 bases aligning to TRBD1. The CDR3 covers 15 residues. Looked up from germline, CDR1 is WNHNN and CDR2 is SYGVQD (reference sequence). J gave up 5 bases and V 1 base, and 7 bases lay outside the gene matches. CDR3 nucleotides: TGCGCCAGCAGTGAGTTTGGCAGGGGGAGGACTGAAGCTTTCTTT. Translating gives CASSEFGRGRTEAFF.

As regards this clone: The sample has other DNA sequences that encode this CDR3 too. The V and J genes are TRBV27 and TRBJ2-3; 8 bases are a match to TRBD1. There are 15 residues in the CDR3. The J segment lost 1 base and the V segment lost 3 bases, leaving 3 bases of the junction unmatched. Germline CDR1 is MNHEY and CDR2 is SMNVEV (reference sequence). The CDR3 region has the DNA TGTGCCAGCAGTTTCGACAGGGGAGGCACAGATACGCAGTATTTT. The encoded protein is CASSFDRGGTDTQYF.